A single sample gave rise to the 11 T cell receptor beta chains below, sequenced in a study of blood T cell repertoires in COVID-19. Profiling relied on immunoSEQ multiplex PCR, and the TCRdb table lists in-frame clones only, not all of them. Found here are tens of thousands of clones, 80% to 90% of them singletons; the top ten hold about 16%. Sequencing was carried out using peripheral blood. The receptors were gathered from an elderly man with acute or convalescent COVID-19.

The chain employs TRBV9 and TRBJ1-5; the D gene is possibly TRBD1 (6 bases). In germline, CDR1 is SGDLS, CDR2 YYNGEE. The ends were cut back, 0 bases at V and 5 bases at J, with 6 bases in the middle. The CDR3 loop spans 13 amino acids. The CDR3 protein is CASSVEGDQPQHF. The CDR3 nucleotides read TGTGCCAGCAGCGTAGAGGGGGATCAGCCCCAGCATTTT.

The rearrangement joins TRBV18 to TRBJ2-2; a possible D gene is TRBD2 (6 bases). In germline, CDR1 is KGHSH, CDR2 LQKENI. The CDR3 extends over 17 amino acids. Trimming cost V 0 bases and J 1 base, with 12 bases left between them. The CDR3 coding sequence is TGTGCCAGCTCACCACCGGCGGGGATAAAGAACACCGGGGAGCTGTTTTTT. Its protein product is CASSPPAGIKNTGELFF.

The chain employs TRBV6-4 and TRBJ1-6; D not certain. The V and J ends lost 4 bases and 6 bases respectively, with 7 bases between them. The CDR3 spans 13 residues. Germline loops: CDR1 MRHNA, CDR2 SNTAGT. CDR3 sequence: CASSVTGNSPLHF. DNA for the CDR3: TGTGCCAGCAGTGTCACGGGTAATTCACCCCTCCACTTT.

CDR3 amino acids: CASSADRAEGYTF. The CDR3, as DNA: TGCGCCAGCAGCGCAGACAGGGCTGAGGGCTACACCTTC. J is TRBJ1-2 and V is TRBV5-1; 7 bases line up with TRBD1. Per the germline V gene, CDR1 is SGHRS and CDR2 is YFSETQ. The ends lost 4 bases at V and 8 bases at J; junction bases unmatched: 8. There are 13 residues in the CDR3.

The V gene is TRBV7-3, the J gene TRBJ2-2; the match to TRBD2 covers 10 bases. The CDR3 contains 16 residues. V lost 6 bases, J lost 4 bases, and 8 bases stayed unmatched. The germline gives CDR1 SGHTA, CDR2 FQGTGA. CDR3 region: CASRQSSGGITGELFF. The CDR3 DNA reads as TGTGCCAGCAGACAAAGTAGCGGGGGGATCACCGGGGAGCTGTTTTTT.

The V gene is TRBV7-9, the J gene TRBJ1-4; TRBD1 might be the D (5 bases). Germline loops: CDR1 SEHNR, CDR2 FQNEAQ (reference sequence). V was trimmed by 1 base and J by 4 bases, leaving 16 bases between them. There are 17 residues in the CDR3. CDR3 sequence reads: CASSLGQGFANNEKLFF. The CDR3 DNA reads TGTGCCAGCAGCTTAGGGCAGGGATTCGCGAATAATGAAAAACTGTTTTTT. The full variable domain, with the rest looked up from reference TRBV7-9 and TRBJ1-4, is DTGVSQNPRHKITKRGQNVTFRCDPISEHNRLYWYRQTLGQGPEFLTYFQNEAQLEKSRLLSDRFSAERPKGSFSTLEIQRTEQGDSAMYLCASSLGQGFANNEKLFFGSGTQLSVL.

This clone occurred once. This chain uses TRBV5-8 with TRBJ1-4; 9 positions agree with TRBD1. The CDR3 length is 14 residues. CDR1 is SGHTS and CDR2 is YDEGEE in the germline V gene. V gave up 3 bases and J gave up 6 bases; unmatched junction bases: 3. The CDR3 loop is CASSWGTGYEKLFF. The CDR3, as DNA: TGTGCCAGCAGCTGGGGGACAGGGTATGAAAAACTGTTTTTT.

The V gene is TRBV10-3, the J gene TRBJ2-2; a possible D gene is TRBD1 (5 bases). Trimming took off 2 bases at V and 5 bases at J, with 9 bases between the two ends. From germline, CDR1 is ENHRY and CDR2 SYGVKD. The CDR3 runs 14 residues. CDR3 sequence (DNA): TGTGCCATCAGTGAGGGCAGGACAACCGGGGAGCTGTTTTTT. Its protein product is CAISEGRTTGELFF.

The rearrangement uses TRBV5-6 and TRBJ1-6; tentative D call: TRBD1 (6 bases). The CDR3 covers 13 residues. Trimming shortened V by 4 bases and J by 10 bases, and 12 bases separated the two germline ends. Germline values: CDR1 SGHDT, CDR2 YYEEEE. DNA of the CDR3: TGTGCCAGCAGCCGGGAGGGGGGATCACCCCTCCACTTT. This sequence encodes CASSREGGSPLHF. The complete variable domain, with remaining parts taken from reference TRBV5-6 and TRBJ1-6, reads DAGVTQSPTHLIKTRGQQVTLRCSPKSGHDTVSWYQQALGQGPQFIFQYYEEEERQRGNFPDRFSGHQFPNYSSELNVNALLLGDSALYLCASSREGGSPLHFGNGTRLTVT.

This clone was detected once. This sequence joins TRBV28 and TRBJ1-1; no clear D gene. Trimming removed 3 bases from V and 6 bases from J, with 20 bases in between. The germline gives CDR1 MDHEN, CDR2 SYDVKM. This CDR3 comprises 16 residues. This CDR3 is CASSFALSSSWSEAFF. The DNA of the CDR3 is TGTGCCAGCAGTTTCGCGTTGTCTAGCTCATGGTCTGAAGCTTTCTTT.

The rearrangement joins TRBV2 to TRBJ1-1, with D unresolved. Germline lookup yields CDR1 SNHLY and CDR2 FYNNEI. Trimming took off 6 bases at V and 5 bases at J, with 13 bases between the two ends. The CDR3 runs 13 residues. In DNA form, the CDR3 reads TGTGCCAGCAGGGGCGAACGACGGACTGAAGCTTTCTTT. It is translated as CASRGERRTEAFF.